Reported below is one T cell receptor (beta chain). What it binds is unknown. The record originates from a study of lymphopenia after photon versus proton radiotherapy. Study-wide results and limits: Relative stability marked proton patients; photon patients lost diversity and naive cells. A bigger post-nadir fall in TCR diversity correlated inversely with survival time in deceased patients.

Germline V gives CDR1 LGHNA, CDR2 YNFKEQ. The CDR3 has 16 residues. The V gene end was trimmed by 0 bases and the J gene end by 3 bases; junction bases not matched to a gene: 5. TCRdb keeps only in-frame clones here, not all; method: immunoSEQ multiplex PCR. The sample has around 20,000 clones; 75% to 90% are singletons. The sequence derives from a man in his sixties with pancreatic cancer. Material: peripheral blood, obtained from a patient treated with photon-based radiotherapy. The chain uses TRBV4-2 and TRBJ2-3, with TRBD2 matching 8 bases. This chain's CDR3 is CASSQELAGRTDTQYF. Here the CDR3 DNA reads TGTGCCAGCAGCCAAGAATTAGCGGGGAGGACAGATACGCAGTATTTT.